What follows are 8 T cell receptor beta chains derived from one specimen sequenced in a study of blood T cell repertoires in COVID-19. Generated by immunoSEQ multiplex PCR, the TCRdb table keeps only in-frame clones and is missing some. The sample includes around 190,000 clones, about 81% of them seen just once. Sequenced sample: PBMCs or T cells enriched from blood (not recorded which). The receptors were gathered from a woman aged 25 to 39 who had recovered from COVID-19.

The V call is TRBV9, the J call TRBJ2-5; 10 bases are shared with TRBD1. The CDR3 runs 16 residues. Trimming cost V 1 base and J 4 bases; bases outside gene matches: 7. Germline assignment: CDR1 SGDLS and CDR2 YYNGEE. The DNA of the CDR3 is TGTGCCAGCAGCGTATTCGGGACAGGGGATCGAGAGACCCAGTACTTC. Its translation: CASSVFGTGDRETQYF.

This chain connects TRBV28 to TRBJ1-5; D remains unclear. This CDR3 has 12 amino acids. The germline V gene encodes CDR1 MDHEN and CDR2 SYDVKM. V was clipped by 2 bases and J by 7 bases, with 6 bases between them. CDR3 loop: CASSLVGQPQHF. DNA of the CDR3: TGTGCCAGCAGTTTAGTCGGGCAGCCCCAGCATTTT.

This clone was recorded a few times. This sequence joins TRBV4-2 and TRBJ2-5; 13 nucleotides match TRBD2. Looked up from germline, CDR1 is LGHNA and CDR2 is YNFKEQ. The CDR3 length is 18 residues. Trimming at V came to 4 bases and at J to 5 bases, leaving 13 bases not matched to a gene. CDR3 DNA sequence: TGTGCCAGCAGCCGGACGACTAGCGGGGGGACCCCTCGGGAGACCCAGTACTTC. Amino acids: CASSRTTSGGTPRETQYF.

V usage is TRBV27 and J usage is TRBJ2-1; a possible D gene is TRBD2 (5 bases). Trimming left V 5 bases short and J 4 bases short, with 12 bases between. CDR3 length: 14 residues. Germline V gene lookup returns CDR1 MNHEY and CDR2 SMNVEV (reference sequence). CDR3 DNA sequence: TGTGCCAGCAGTCGCACCGGACTTTACAATGAGCAGTTCTTC. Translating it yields CASSRTGLYNEQFF.

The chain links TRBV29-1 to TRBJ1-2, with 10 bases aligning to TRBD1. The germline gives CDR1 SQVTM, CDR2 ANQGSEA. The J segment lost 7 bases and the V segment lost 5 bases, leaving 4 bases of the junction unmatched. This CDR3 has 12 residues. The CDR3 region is CSVPDRGPGYTF. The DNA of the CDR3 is TGCAGCGTTCCCGACAGGGGGCCTGGCTACACCTTC.

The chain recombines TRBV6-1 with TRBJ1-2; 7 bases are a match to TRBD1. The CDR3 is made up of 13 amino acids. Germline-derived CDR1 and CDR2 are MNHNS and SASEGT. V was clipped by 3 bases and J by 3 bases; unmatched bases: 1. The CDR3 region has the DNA TGTGCCAGCAGTGACCAGGGGGACTATGGCTACACCTTC. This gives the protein CASSDQGDYGYTF.

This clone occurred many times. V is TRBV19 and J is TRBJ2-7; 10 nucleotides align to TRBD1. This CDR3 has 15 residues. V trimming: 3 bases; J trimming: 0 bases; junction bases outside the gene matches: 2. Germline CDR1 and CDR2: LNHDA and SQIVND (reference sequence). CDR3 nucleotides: TGTGCCAGTAGTATCGACAGGGGGCCCTCCTACGAGCAGTACTTC. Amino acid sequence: CASSIDRGPSYEQYF.

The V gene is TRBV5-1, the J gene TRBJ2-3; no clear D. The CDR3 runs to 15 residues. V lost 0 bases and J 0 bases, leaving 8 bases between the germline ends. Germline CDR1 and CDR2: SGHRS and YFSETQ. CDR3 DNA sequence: TGCGCCAGCAGCTTGGATCCTACCAGCACAGATACGCAGTATTTT. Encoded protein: CASSLDPTSTDTQYF.